The sequence of this T cell receptor beta chain was determined in a study of blood T cell repertoires in COVID-19. As for the study in general: PBMCs, B-cell-depleted T cells, or T cells provided the cDNA or gDNA that made up the material.

Deletions cut 7 bases from V and 4 bases from J, with 14 bases between. The germline V gene has CDR1 MDHEN and CDR2 SYDVKM. This CDR3 region has 14 residues. TCRdb's table, derived via immunoSEQ multiplex PCR, lists solely in-frame clones and lacks some. The sample includes about 180,000 clones, 70% to 90% seen only once; the top ten take around 2.7%. Sequenced: peripheral blood. This sequence joins TRBV28 and TRBJ1-3; the D gene is possibly TRBD1 (6 bases). The clonotype was recovered from a man aged 35 to 55 with active or convalescent COVID-19. CDR3 sequence reads: CASKQGVAGNTIYF. The CDR3 DNA reads TGTGCCAGCAAACAGGGAGTCGCCGGAAACACCATATATTTT.